This is a list of T cell receptor beta chains from one sample in a study of T cell repertoires in cytomegalovirus infection. The antigens of these receptors remain unknown. TCRdb fed the reads into MiXCR, producing one record per CDR3 protein. This sample yields about 830,000 distinct CDR3 sequences, of which 30% to 35% are seen a single time; around 12% belongs to the top ten. The sequencing used cultured CD8+ T cells from PBMCs, collected from culture after CMV antigen stimulation. The receptors come from a human donor in good health (CMV status not recorded). Some clones in this sample may be carry-over from other donors' samples. CDR3s include the opening cysteine and the closing phenylalanine or tryptophan. Each record gives: D gene, CDR3 length, V gene, J gene, clone size, CDR3 protein, CDR3 DNA. A D gene is named only where the DNA matches it firmly. Where a row states a size, it is once, few, many or the class of an expanded clone; other rows omit it.

d_call: -
cdr3_length: 11
v_call: TRBV7-6
j_call: TRBJ1-2
clone_size: -
cdr3_aa: CASSWGGTSTF
cdr3_nt: TGTGCCAGCAGCTGGGGCGGGACGTCTACCTTC

d_call: -
cdr3_length: 15
v_call: TRBV7-6
j_call: TRBJ2-1
clone_size: many
cdr3_aa: CASSREMSSYNEQFF
cdr3_nt: TGTGCTAGCAGCCGGGAGATGAGCTCCTACAATGAGCAGTTCTTC

d_call: TRBD1
cdr3_length: 14
v_call: TRBV6-5
j_call: TRBJ2-7
clone_size: few
cdr3_aa: CASSYSTGDYEQYF
cdr3_nt: TGTGCCAGCAGTTACTCGACAGGGGACTACGAGCAGTACTTC

d_call: TRBD1
cdr3_length: 16
v_call: TRBV6-5
j_call: TRBJ2-7
clone_size: few
cdr3_aa: CASSPYLGTAAYEQYF
cdr3_nt: TGTGCCAGCAGTCCGTACCTCGGGACAGCTGCCTACGAGCAGTACTTC

d_call: -
cdr3_length: 17
v_call: TRBV5-4
j_call: TRBJ2-1
clone_size: few
cdr3_aa: CASSLAVSPLIPHEQFF
cdr3_nt: TGTGCCAGCAGCTTGGCCGTCTCTCCCCTAATCCCCCATGAGCAGTTCTTC

d_call: TRBD1
cdr3_length: 14
v_call: TRBV7-9
j_call: TRBJ2-7
clone_size: many
cdr3_aa: CASSHRDSSYEQYF
cdr3_nt: TGTGCCAGCAGCCACCGGGACAGCTCCTACGAGCAGTACTTC

d_call: -
cdr3_length: 16
v_call: TRBV5-4
j_call: TRBJ1-6
clone_size: many
cdr3_aa: CASSLEGDSYNSPLHF
cdr3_nt: TGTGCCAGCAGCTTGGAGGGGGACTCCTATAATTCACCCCTCCACTTT

d_call: TRBD2
cdr3_length: 16
v_call: TRBV15
j_call: TRBJ2-5
clone_size: few
cdr3_aa: CATSRETSGSQETQYF
cdr3_nt: TGTGCCACCAGCAGAGAAACTAGCGGGTCCCAAGAGACCCAGTACTTC

d_call: -
cdr3_length: 15
v_call: TRBV10-3
j_call: TRBJ1-4
clone_size: -
cdr3_aa: CAISESLGAGEKLFF
cdr3_nt: TGTGCCATCAGTGAGTCGTTGGGCGCGGGGGAAAAACTGTTTTTT

d_call: -
cdr3_length: 15
v_call: TRBV27
j_call: TRBJ2-7
clone_size: -
cdr3_aa: CASSLTRAGTYEQYF
cdr3_nt: TGTGCCAGCAGTCTGACGCGAGCAGGAACCTACGAGCAGTACTTC

d_call: TRBD1
cdr3_length: 16
v_call: TRBV7-9
j_call: TRBJ2-7
clone_size: -
cdr3_aa: CASSLGPPGQNYEQYF
cdr3_nt: TGTGCCAGCAGCTTAGGGCCACCGGGACAGAACTACGAGCAGTACTTC

d_call: -
cdr3_length: 17
v_call: TRBV7-8
j_call: TRBJ2-1
clone_size: many
cdr3_aa: CASSTKPTGLNYNEQFF
cdr3_nt: TGTGCCAGCAGTACAAAGCCGACAGGACTTAACTACAATGAGCAGTTCTTC

d_call: -
cdr3_length: 15
v_call: TRBV7-4
j_call: TRBJ1-5
clone_size: few
cdr3_aa: CARGGQVYSNQPQHF
cdr3_nt: TGTGCCAGGGGGGGTCAGGTATATAGCAATCAGCCCCAGCATTTT

d_call: -
cdr3_length: 14
v_call: TRBV7-6
j_call: TRBJ1-1
clone_size: many
cdr3_aa: CASSLTRVNTEAFF
cdr3_nt: TGTGCCAGCAGTTTGACAAGAGTGAACACTGAAGCTTTCTTT

d_call: -
cdr3_length: 14
v_call: TRBV6-5
j_call: TRBJ1-1
clone_size: few
cdr3_aa: CASSYRRANTEAFF
cdr3_nt: TGTGCCAGCAGTTACAGAAGGGCGAACACTGAAGCTTTCTTT

d_call: TRBD1
cdr3_length: 15
v_call: TRBV20-1
j_call: TRBJ2-1
clone_size: -
cdr3_aa: CSANDRDRGDNEQFF
cdr3_nt: TGCAGTGCTAACGACCGGGACAGGGGTGACAATGAGCAGTTCTTC

d_call: -
cdr3_length: 12
v_call: TRBV29-1
j_call: TRBJ2-5
clone_size: -
cdr3_aa: CSVDFIGETQYF
cdr3_nt: TGCAGCGTTGACTTTATAGGGGAGACCCAGTACTTC

d_call: TRBD1
cdr3_length: 17
v_call: TRBV25-1
j_call: TRBJ2-6
clone_size: -
cdr3_aa: CASIDGQGPPGANFLTF
cdr3_nt: TGTGCCAGCATTGACGGACAGGGCCCCCCTGGGGCCAACTTCCTGACTTTC

d_call: -
cdr3_length: 12
v_call: TRBV29-1
j_call: TRBJ1-1
clone_size: once
cdr3_aa: CSYGSEYTEAFF
cdr3_nt: TGCAGCTACGGGTCCGAGTATACTGAAGCTTTCTTT

d_call: -
cdr3_length: 15
v_call: TRBV27
j_call: TRBJ2-7
clone_size: few
cdr3_aa: CASSGPDSEVREQYF
cdr3_nt: TGTGCCAGCAGTGGACCGGACAGTGAGGTGAGGGAGCAGTACTTC

d_call: -
cdr3_length: 13
v_call: TRBV29-1
j_call: TRBJ1-1
clone_size: few
cdr3_aa: CSVGGGLNTEAFF
cdr3_nt: TGCAGCGTTGGGGGGGGACTGAACACTGAAGCTTTCTTT

d_call: TRBD1
cdr3_length: 15
v_call: TRBV5-8
j_call: TRBJ1-1
clone_size: once
cdr3_aa: CASSLTDRVQTEAFF
cdr3_nt: TGTGCCAGCAGCTTAACCGACAGGGTTCAAACTGAAGCTTTCTTT

d_call: TRBD2
cdr3_length: 13
v_call: TRBV28
j_call: TRBJ2-3
clone_size: few
cdr3_aa: CASSILAGGEEEF
cdr3_nt: TGTGCCAGCAGCATCTTAGCGGGGGGAGAGGAGGAGTTT

d_call: -
cdr3_length: 14
v_call: TRBV5-8
j_call: TRBJ2-7
clone_size: -
cdr3_aa: CASSLMRSSYEQYF
cdr3_nt: TGTGCCAGCAGCTTAATGCGGTCCAGCTACGAGCAGTACTTC

d_call: TRBD1
cdr3_length: 15
v_call: TRBV7-2
j_call: TRBJ2-5
clone_size: many
cdr3_aa: CASSPLGQDQETQYF
cdr3_nt: TGTGCCAGCAGCCCCCTCGGACAGGACCAAGAGACCCAGTACTTC

d_call: -
cdr3_length: 14
v_call: TRBV9
j_call: TRBJ2-5
clone_size: once
cdr3_aa: CASSVEGYQETQYF
cdr3_nt: TGTGCCAGCAGCGTAGAAGGGTACCAAGAGACCCAGTACTTC

d_call: TRBD1
cdr3_length: 14
v_call: TRBV2
j_call: TRBJ2-5
clone_size: -
cdr3_aa: CASSEVGQGETQYF
cdr3_nt: TGTGCCAGCAGTGAAGTGGGACAGGGGGAGACCCAGTACTTC

d_call: -
cdr3_length: 15
v_call: TRBV12-5
j_call: TRBJ2-2
clone_size: -
cdr3_aa: CASGLVVGNTGELFF
cdr3_nt: TGTGCTAGTGGTTTGGTGGTCGGGAACACCGGGGAGCTGTTTTTT

d_call: -
cdr3_length: 14
v_call: TRBV7-6
j_call: TRBJ2-7
clone_size: few
cdr3_aa: CASSDQVLAYEQYF
cdr3_nt: TGTGCCAGCAGCGACCAGGTCCTGGCCTACGAGCAGTACTTC

d_call: -
cdr3_length: 15
v_call: TRBV4-1
j_call: TRBJ2-3
clone_size: few
cdr3_aa: CASSQDRYSTDTQYF
cdr3_nt: TGCGCCAGCAGCCAAGATCGTTACAGCACAGATACGCAGTATTTT

d_call: -
cdr3_length: 19
v_call: TRBV28
j_call: TRBJ1-3
clone_size: few
cdr3_aa: CASSFLLVGGSSTGNTIYF
cdr3_nt: TGTGCCAGCAGTTTCCTCCTTGTTGGGGGGTCATCAACTGGAAACACCATATATTTT